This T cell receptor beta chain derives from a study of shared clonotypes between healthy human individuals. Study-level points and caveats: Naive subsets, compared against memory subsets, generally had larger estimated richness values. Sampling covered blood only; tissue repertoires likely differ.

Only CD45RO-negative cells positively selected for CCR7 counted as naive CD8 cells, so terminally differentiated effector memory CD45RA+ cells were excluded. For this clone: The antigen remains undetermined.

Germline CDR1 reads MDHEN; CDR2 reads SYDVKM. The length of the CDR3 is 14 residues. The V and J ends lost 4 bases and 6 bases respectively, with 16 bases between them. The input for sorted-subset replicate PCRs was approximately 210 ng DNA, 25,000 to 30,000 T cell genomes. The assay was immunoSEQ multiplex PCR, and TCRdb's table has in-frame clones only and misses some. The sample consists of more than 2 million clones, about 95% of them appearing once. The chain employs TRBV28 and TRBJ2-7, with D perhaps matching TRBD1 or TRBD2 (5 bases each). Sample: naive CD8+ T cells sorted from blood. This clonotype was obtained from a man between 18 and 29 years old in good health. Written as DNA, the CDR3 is TGTGCCAGCAGTTCCGGGGCCAGCATCCCCGAGCAGTACTTC. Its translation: CASSSGASIPEQYF.